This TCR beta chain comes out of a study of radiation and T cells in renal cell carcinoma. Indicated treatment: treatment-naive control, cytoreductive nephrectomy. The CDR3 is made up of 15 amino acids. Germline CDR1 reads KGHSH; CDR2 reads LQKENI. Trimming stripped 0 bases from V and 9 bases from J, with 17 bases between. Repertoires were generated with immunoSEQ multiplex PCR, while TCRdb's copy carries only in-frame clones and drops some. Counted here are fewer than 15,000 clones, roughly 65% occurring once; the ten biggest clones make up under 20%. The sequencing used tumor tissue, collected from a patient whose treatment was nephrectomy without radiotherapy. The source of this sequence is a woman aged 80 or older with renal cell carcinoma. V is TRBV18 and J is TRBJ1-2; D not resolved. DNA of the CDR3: TGTGCCAGCTCACCACCTGCAAAGGGAGTGCGTAGCTACACCTTC. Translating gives CASSPPAKGVRSYTF. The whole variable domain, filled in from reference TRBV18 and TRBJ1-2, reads NAGVMQNPRHLVRRRGQEARLRCSPMKGHSHVYWYRQLPEEGLKFMVYLQKENIIDESGMPKERFSAEFPKEGPSILRIQQVVRGDSAAYFCASSPPAKGVRSYTFGSGTRLTVV.